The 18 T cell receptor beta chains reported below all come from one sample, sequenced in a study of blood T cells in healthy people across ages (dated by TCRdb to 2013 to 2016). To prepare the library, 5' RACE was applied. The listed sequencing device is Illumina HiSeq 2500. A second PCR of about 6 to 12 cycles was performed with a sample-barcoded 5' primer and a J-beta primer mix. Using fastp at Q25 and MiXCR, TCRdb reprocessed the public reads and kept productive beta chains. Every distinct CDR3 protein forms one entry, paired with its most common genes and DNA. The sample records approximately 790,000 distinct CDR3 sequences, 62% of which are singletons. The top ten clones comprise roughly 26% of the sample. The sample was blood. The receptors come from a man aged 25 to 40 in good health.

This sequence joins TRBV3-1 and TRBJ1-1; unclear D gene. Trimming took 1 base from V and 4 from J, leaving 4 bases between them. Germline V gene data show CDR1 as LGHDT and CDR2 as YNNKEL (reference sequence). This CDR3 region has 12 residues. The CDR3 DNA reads TGTGCCAGCAGCCAAGTGGTCACTGAAGCTTTCTTT. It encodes CASSQVVTEAFF. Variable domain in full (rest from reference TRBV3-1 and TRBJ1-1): DTAVSQTPKYLVTQMGNDKSIKCEQNLGHDTMYWYKQDSKKFLKIMFSYNNKELIINETVPNRFSPKSPDKAHLNLHINSLELGDSAVYFCASSQVVTEAFFGQGTRLTVV.

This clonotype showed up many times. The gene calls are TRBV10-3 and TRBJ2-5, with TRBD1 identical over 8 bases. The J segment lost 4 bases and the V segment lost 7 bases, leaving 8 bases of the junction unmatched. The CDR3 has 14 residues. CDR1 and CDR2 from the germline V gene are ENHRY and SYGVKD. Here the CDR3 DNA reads TGTGCCATCAATCAGGACAGGGAAGGAGAGACCCAGTACTTC. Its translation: CAINQDREGETQYF.

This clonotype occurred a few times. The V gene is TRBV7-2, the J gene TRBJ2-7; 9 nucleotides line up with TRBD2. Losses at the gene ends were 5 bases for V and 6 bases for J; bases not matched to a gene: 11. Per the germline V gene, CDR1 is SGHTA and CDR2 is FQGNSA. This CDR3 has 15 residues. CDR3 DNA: TGTGCCAGCAGCCGGAGCGGGGGGTACCCCTCCGAGCAGTACTTC. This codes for CASSRSGGYPSEQYF.

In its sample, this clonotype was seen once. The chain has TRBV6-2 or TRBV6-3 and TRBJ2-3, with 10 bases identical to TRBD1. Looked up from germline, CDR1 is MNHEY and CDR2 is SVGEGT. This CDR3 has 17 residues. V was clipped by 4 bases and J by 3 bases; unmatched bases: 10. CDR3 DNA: TGTGCCAGCAGTTGGGACAGGGGCCATCGGGGAACAGATACGCAGTATTTT. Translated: CASSWDRGHRGTDTQYF.

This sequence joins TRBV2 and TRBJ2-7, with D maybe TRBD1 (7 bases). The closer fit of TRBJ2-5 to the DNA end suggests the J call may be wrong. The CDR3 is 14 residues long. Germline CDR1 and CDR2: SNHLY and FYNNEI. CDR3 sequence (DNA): TGTGCCAGCAGTGGCATCAGGGGGAGGGAGACCCAGTACTTC. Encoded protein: CASSGIRGRETQYF.

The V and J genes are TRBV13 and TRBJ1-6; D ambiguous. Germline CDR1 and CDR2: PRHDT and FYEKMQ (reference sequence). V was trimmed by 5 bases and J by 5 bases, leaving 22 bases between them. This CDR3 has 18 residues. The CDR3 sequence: CASSNRAPSWDDNSPLHF. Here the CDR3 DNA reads TGTGCCAGCAGCAACAGAGCGCCTTCGTGGGATGATAATTCACCCCTCCACTTT.

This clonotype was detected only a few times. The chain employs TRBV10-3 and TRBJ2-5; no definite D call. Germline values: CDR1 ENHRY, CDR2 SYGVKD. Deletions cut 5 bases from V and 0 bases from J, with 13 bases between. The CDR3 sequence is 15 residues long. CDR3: CAISIGRSYQETQYF. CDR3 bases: TGTGCCATCAGTATCGGACGGTCGTACCAAGAGACCCAGTACTTC.

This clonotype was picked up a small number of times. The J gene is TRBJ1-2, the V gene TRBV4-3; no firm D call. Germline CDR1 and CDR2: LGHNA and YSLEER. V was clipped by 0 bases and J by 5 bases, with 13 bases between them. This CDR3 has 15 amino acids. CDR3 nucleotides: TGCGCCAGCAGCCAAGATGTTAGCAGCCGATATGGCTACACCTTC. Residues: CASSQDVSSRYGYTF.

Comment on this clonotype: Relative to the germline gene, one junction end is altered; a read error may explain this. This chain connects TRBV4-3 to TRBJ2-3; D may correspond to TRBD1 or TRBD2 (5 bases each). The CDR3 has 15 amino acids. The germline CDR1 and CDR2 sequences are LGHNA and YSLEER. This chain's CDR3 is CASSQVEGTTVTQDF. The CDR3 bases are TGCGCCAGCAGCCAAGTAGAGGGGACGACAGTTACGCAGGATTTT.

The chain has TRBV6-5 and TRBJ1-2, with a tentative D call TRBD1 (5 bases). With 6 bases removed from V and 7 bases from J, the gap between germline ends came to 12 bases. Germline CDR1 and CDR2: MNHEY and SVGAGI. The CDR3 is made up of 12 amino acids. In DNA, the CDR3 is TGTGCCAGCAGACAGGAGATGGGTGGCTACACCTTC. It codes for CASRQEMGGYTF.

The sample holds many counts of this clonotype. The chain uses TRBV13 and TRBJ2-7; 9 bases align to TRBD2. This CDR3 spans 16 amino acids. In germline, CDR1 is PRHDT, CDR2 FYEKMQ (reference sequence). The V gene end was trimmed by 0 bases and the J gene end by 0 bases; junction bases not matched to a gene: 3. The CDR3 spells CASSLGDSGSSYEQYF. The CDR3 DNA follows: TGTGCCAGCAGCTTAGGCGATAGCGGGAGCTCCTACGAGCAGTACTTC.

CDR3 protein: CASSPTLSSYNEQFF. The CDR3 nucleotides are TGTGCCAGCAGCCCGACACTAAGCTCCTACAATGAGCAGTTCTTC. J is TRBJ2-1 and V is TRBV7-2; no firm D call. The CDR3 spans 15 residues. V was pared by 5 bases and J by 0 bases, with 11 bases between. From germline, CDR1 is SGHTA and CDR2 FQGNSA.

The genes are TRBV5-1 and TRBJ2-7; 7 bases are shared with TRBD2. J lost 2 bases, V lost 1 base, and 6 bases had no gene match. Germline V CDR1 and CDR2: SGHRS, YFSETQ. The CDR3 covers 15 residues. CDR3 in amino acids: CASSLISGPAYEQYF. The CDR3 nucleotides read TGCGCCAGCAGCTTGATTAGCGGGCCGGCCTACGAGCAGTACTTC.

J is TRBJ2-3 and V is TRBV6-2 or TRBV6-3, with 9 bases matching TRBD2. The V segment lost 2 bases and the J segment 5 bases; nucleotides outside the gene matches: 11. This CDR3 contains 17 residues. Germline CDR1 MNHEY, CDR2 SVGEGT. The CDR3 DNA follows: TGTGCCAGCAGTTACGAAAACGGACTAGCGTTTAGAGATACGCAGTATTTT. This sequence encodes CASSYENGLAFRDTQYF.

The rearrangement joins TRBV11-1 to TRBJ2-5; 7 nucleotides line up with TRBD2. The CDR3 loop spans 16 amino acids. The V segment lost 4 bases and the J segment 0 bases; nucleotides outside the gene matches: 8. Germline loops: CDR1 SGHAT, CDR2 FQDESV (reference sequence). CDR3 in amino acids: CASSSLAGVNQETQYF. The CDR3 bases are TGTGCCAGCAGCTCCTTGGCGGGGGTGAACCAAGAGACCCAGTACTTC.

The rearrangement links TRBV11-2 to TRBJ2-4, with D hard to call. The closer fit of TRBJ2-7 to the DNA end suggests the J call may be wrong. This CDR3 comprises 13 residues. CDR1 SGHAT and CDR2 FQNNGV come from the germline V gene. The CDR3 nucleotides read TGTGCCAGCAGCGATGGACGTCACTACGAGCAGTACTTC. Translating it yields CASSDGRHYEQYF.

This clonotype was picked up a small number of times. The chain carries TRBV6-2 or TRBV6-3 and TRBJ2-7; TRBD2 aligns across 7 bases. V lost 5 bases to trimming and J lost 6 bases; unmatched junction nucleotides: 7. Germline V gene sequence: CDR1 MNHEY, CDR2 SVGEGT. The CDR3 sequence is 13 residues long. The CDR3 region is CASSRGGGGEQYF. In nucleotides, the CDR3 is TGTGCCAGCAGTCGCGGTGGGGGGGGCGAGCAGTACTTC.

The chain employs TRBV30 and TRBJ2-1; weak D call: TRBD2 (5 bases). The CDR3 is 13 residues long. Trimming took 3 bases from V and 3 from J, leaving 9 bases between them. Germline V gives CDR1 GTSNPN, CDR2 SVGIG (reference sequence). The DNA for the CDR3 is TGTGCCTGGAGCGGCGGAGGCTACAATGAGCAGTTCTTC. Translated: CAWSGGGYNEQFF. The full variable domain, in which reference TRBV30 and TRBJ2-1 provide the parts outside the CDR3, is SQTIHQWPATLVQPVGSPLSLECTVEGTSNPNLYWYRQAAGRGLQLLFYSVGIGQISSEVPQNLSASRPQDRQFILSSKKLLLSDSGFYLCAWSGGGYNEQFFGPGTRLTVL.